A single sample gave rise to the 8 T cell receptor beta chains below, sequenced in a study of OX40 agonist ivuxolimab in advanced cancers. TCRdb keeps only in-frame clones here, not all; method: immunoSEQ multiplex PCR. Of about 51,000 clones listed, around nine tenths are singletons. Specimen: CD4+ or CD8+ T cells sorted from blood, collected in a trial of the OX40 agonist ivuxolimab. All receptors derive from an adult with an advanced solid tumor such as melanoma, head and neck, liver or kidney cancer.

V is TRBV6-5 and J is TRBJ1-3, with a tentative D call TRBD1 (5 bases). The CDR3 length is 16 residues. Germline V gene lookup returns CDR1 MNHEY and CDR2 SVGAGI. Trimming shortened V by 4 bases and J by 1 base, and 14 bases separated the two germline ends. The CDR3 here is CASSLRSGRSGNTIYF. CDR3 bases: TGTGCCAGCAGTTTACGCTCGGGACGTTCTGGAAACACCATATATTTT.

The genes are TRBV6-4 and TRBJ2-6; no firm D call. With 8 bases removed from V and 0 bases from J, the gap between germline ends came to 5 bases. Germline V gene sequence: CDR1 MRHNA, CDR2 SNTAGT. The CDR3 is made up of 13 amino acids. The CDR3 bases are TGTGCCAGCCGCCCCTCTGGGGCCAACGTCCTGACTTTC. Protein product: CASRPSGANVLTF.

The CDR3 protein is CASSYRRDNEAFF. For the CDR3, the DNA is TGTGCCAGCAGTTACCGCAGGGATAATGAAGCTTTCTTT. The V call is TRBV6-5, the J call TRBJ1-1, with D possibly TRBD1 on 5 matching bases. The CDR3 loop spans 13 amino acids. V was pared by 2 bases and J by 7 bases, with 11 bases between. Germline V gives CDR1 MNHEY, CDR2 SVGAGI.

The gene calls are TRBV5-1 and TRBJ2-3, with no clear D. CDR1 is SGHRS and CDR2 is YFSETQ in the germline V gene. The ends were cut back, 6 bases at V and 3 bases at J, with 11 bases in the middle. This CDR3 comprises 13 residues. The CDR3 DNA reads TGCGCCAGCAAATACCTAGGAACAGATACGCAGTATTTT. Protein sequence: CASKYLGTDTQYF.

The V and J genes are TRBV27 and TRBJ1-1; maybe TRBD1 (5 bases). This CDR3 comprises 13 residues. Trimming took 5 bases from V and 5 from J, leaving 12 bases between them. The germline V gene encodes CDR1 MNHEY and CDR2 SMNVEV (reference sequence). The DNA for the CDR3 is TGTGCCAGCAGTCCCCAGGGTCCTACTGAAGCTTTCTTT. Protein sequence: CASSPQGPTEAFF.

This clone was seen just once. This chain connects TRBV28 to TRBJ2-7; D remains unclear. This CDR3 region has 15 residues. Trimming stripped 3 bases from V and 0 bases from J, with 12 bases between. CDR1 is MDHEN and CDR2 is SYDVKM in the germline V gene. In DNA, the CDR3 is TGTGCCAGCAGTTTGAAACAGTTTCACTCCTACGAGCAGTACTTC. Translating gives CASSLKQFHSYEQYF.

The rearrangement joins TRBV11-3 to TRBJ2-2, with D perhaps matching TRBD1 or TRBD2 (5 bases each). This CDR3 contains 16 residues. The V gene's germline CDR1 is SGHNT and CDR2 YENEEA. With 2 bases removed from V and 0 bases from J, the gap between germline ends came to 10 bases. CDR3 in amino acids: CASSLLGPPNTGELFF. Here the CDR3 DNA reads TGTGCCAGCAGCTTATTGGGACCCCCGAACACCGGGGAGCTGTTTTTT.

The genes are TRBV10-3 and TRBJ1-1; 7 bases map to TRBD1. This CDR3 region has 13 residues. Trimming cost V 4 bases and J 5 bases; bases outside gene matches: 4. Germline V gene sequence: CDR1 ENHRY, CDR2 SYGVKD. The CDR3 DNA follows: TGTGCCATCAGTGTAACAGGGGAGACTGAAGCTTTCTTT. Protein sequence: CAISVTGETEAFF.